Below are 21 T cell receptor beta chains sequenced from a single sample in a study of T cell responses to AZD1222 COVID-19 vaccine. Profiled with immunoSEQ multiplex PCR; TCRdb holds only in-frame clones, not every one. Among about 200,000 clones, about 92% were seen once, and the ten largest hold roughly 1.3%. Sequenced here: peripheral blood, sampled on day 0 of AZD1222 vaccination. The receptors come from an adult in good health.

The chain uses TRBV7-9 and TRBJ1-5, with unresolved D. CDR3 length equals 13 residues. Trimming shortened V by 5 bases and J by 1 base, and 6 bases separated the two germline ends. Germline V gene lookup returns CDR1 SEHNR and CDR2 FQNEAQ (reference sequence). The CDR3 loop is CASSHESNQPQHF. The CDR3 DNA follows: TGTGCCAGCAGCCACGAGAGCAATCAGCCCCAGCATTTT.

J is TRBJ1-2 and V is TRBV7-2, with D possibly being TRBD1 (6 bases). V lost 3 bases to trimming and J lost 6 bases, with 26 bases between them. Germline CDR1 and CDR2: SGHTA and FQGNSA. There are 18 residues in the CDR3. CDR3 sequence reads: CASSLGGVTGSLKDGYTF. The CDR3, as DNA: TGTGCCAGCAGCTTGGGTGGTGTTACAGGGTCTCTGAAGGATGGCTACACCTTC.

V gene TRBV5-1 combines with J gene TRBJ1-2; D unresolved. Looked up from germline, CDR1 is SGHRS and CDR2 is YFSETQ. V was trimmed by 2 bases and J by 4 bases, leaving 9 bases between them. The CDR3 is 13 amino acids. DNA of the CDR3: TGCGCCAGCAGCTTCTCCGCGGGCTATGGCTACACCTTC. It is translated as CASSFSAGYGYTF.

The rearrangement uses TRBV7-3 and TRBJ2-2; D uncertain. Germline V gene data show CDR1 as SGHTA and CDR2 as FQGTGA. CDR3 length: 16 amino acids. V was shortened by 8 bases and J by 2 bases, with 18 bases between the two germline ends. CDR3 nucleotides: TGTGCCAGCGGTCTTGGAACCCGAAGCAACACCGGGGAGCTGTTTTTT. Protein: CASGLGTRSNTGELFF. The full variable domain, its missing parts supplied by reference TRBV7-3 and TRBJ2-2, is GAGVSQTPSNKVTEKGKYVELRCDPISGHTALYWYRQSLGQGPEFLIYFQGTGAADDSGLPNDRFFAVRPEGSVSTLKIQRTERGDSAVYLCASGLGTRSNTGELFFGEGSRLTVL.

The V and J genes are TRBV6-5 and TRBJ2-7, with 7 bases that match TRBD1. The CDR3 covers 14 residues. CDR1 MNHEY and CDR2 SVGAGI come from the germline V gene. The V segment lost 2 bases and the J segment 2 bases; nucleotides outside the gene matches: 3. The CDR3 loop is CASSYRDSTYEQYF. Written as DNA, the CDR3 is TGTGCCAGCAGTTACAGGGACAGTACCTACGAGCAGTACTTC.

This rearrangement joins TRBV5-6 to TRBJ2-1; D gene ambiguous. Germline V gives CDR1 SGHDT, CDR2 YYEEEE. The germline V and J ends were trimmed by 1 base and 7 bases, with 3 bases remaining between them. This CDR3 has 11 residues. In DNA, the CDR3 is TGTGCCAGCAGCTTGCAGAATGAGCAGTTCTTC. This gives the protein CASSLQNEQFF.

The chain joins TRBV7-9 to TRBJ1-4, with D perhaps matching TRBD1 (5 bases). This CDR3 is 13 amino acids long. V lost 4 bases, J lost 8 bases, and 11 bases lay in between. The germline V gene has CDR1 SEHNR and CDR2 FQNEAQ (reference sequence). The CDR3 coding sequence is TGTGCCAGCAGCTCAGGGCTCGAAGAAAAACTGTTTTTT. It encodes CASSSGLEEKLFF.

This clone is a singleton in its sample. This sequence joins TRBV7-6 and TRBJ1-1; D uncertain. Germline assignment: CDR1 SGHVS and CDR2 FNYEAQ. The CDR3 has 15 amino acids. Trimming shortened V by 0 bases and J by 2 bases, and 10 bases separated the two germline ends. The CDR3 DNA sequence: TGTGCCAGCAGCTTAGCCAACAGTGGTAACACTGAAGCTTTCTTT. This encodes CASSLANSGNTEAFF.

This sequence joins TRBV11-2 and TRBJ1-5, with 8 bases matching TRBD1. Trimming took 1 base from V and 6 from J; bases not matched to a gene: 2. CDR3 size: 14 residues. From germline, CDR1 is SGHAT and CDR2 FQNNGV. CDR3 region: CASSLAGGGQPQHF. CDR3 bases: TGTGCCAGCAGCTTAGCAGGGGGCGGTCAGCCCCAGCATTTT. The full variable domain, with the rest looked up from reference TRBV11-2 and TRBJ1-5, is EAGVAQSPRYKIIEKRQSVAFWCNPISGHATLYWYQQILGQGPKLLIQFQNNGVVDDSQLPKDRFSAERLKGVDSTLKIQPAKLEDSAVYLCASSLAGGGQPQHFGDGTRLSIL.

This chain connects TRBV3-1 (or the pseudogene TRBV3-2) to TRBJ2-1; a possible D gene is TRBD1 (6 bases). CDR3 length: 15 residues. V shed 2 bases and J shed 1 base, with 9 bases lying between them. The germline gives CDR1 LGHDT, CDR2 YNNKEL (reference sequence). CDR3 bases: TGTGCCAGCAGCCAATGGCAGGGGTCCTACAATGAGCAGTTCTTC. This codes for CASSQWQGSYNEQFF.

J is TRBJ2-7 and V is TRBV5-4; D is perhaps TRBD2 (6 bases). The CDR3 sequence is 13 residues long. The germline V gene has CDR1 SGHNT and CDR2 YYREEE (reference sequence). The V gene lost 4 bases and the J gene lost 6 bases, with 14 bases spanning the gap. CDR3 nucleotides: TGTGCCAGCAGCCCGCGCGGGGCTGGCGAGCAGTACTTC. As protein: CASSPRGAGEQYF.

The CDR3 sequence: CSVGILAGGADTQYF. CDR3 nucleotide sequence: TGCAGCGTGGGTATCCTAGCGGGTGGGGCAGATACGCAGTATTTT. V and J are TRBV29-1 and TRBJ2-3; 8 bases align to TRBD2. The trim removed 6 bases at V and 4 bases at J, leaving 12 bases unmatched. Germline V gene data show CDR1 as SQVTM and CDR2 as ANQGSEA. The CDR3 runs to 15 residues.

This chain connects TRBV3-1 (or the pseudogene TRBV3-2) to TRBJ1-5, with 10 bases lining up with TRBD1. This CDR3 has 14 residues. The germline gives CDR1 LGHDT, CDR2 YNNKEL (reference sequence). The trim removed 5 bases at V and 4 bases at J, leaving 2 bases unmatched. The CDR3 here is CASSWGQGNQPQHF. In DNA, the CDR3 is TGTGCCAGCAGCTGGGGACAGGGGAATCAGCCCCAGCATTTT.

The gene calls are TRBV7-3 and TRBJ1-1; no reliable D call. Trimming removed 5 bases from V and 5 bases from J, with 12 bases in between. Germline V lookup: CDR1 SGHTA, CDR2 FQGTGA. CDR3 length equals 13 residues. CDR3 sequence (DNA): TGTGCCAGCAGCCCTAAAGGTGGGACTGAAGCTTTCTTT. This sequence encodes CASSPKGGTEAFF.

The chain combines TRBV7-8 with TRBJ1-3; unclear D gene. The V and J ends lost 5 bases and 5 bases respectively, with 13 bases between them. The V gene's germline CDR1 is SGHVS and CDR2 FQNEAQ. This CDR3 spans 14 amino acids. The CDR3, as DNA: TGTGCCAGCAGCGCGGACGGTAACCGAAACACCATATATTTT. It yields the protein CASSADGNRNTIYF.

V gene TRBV11-2 combines with J gene TRBJ2-7; 8 nucleotides agree with TRBD1. Unmatched junction bases numbered 4, after V lost 6 bases and J lost 0 bases. The CDR3 sequence is 14 residues long. The germline CDR1 and CDR2 sequences are SGHAT and FQNNGV. The CDR3 sequence: CASRLGQGSYEQYF. The DNA of the CDR3 is TGTGCCAGCAGACTTGGACAGGGCTCCTACGAGCAGTACTTC. Combining the CDR3 with reference TRBV11-2 and TRBJ2-7 gives the whole variable domain EAGVAQSPRYKIIEKRQSVAFWCNPISGHATLYWYQQILGQGPKLLIQFQNNGVVDDSQLPKDRFSAERLKGVDSTLKIQPAKLEDSAVYLCASRLGQGSYEQYFGPGTRLTVT.

The V and J genes are TRBV5-5 and TRBJ1-4; D is uncertain. Germline CDR1 is SGHKS and CDR2 is YYEKEE (reference sequence). The CDR3 runs 14 residues. V shed 6 bases and J shed 8 bases, with 17 bases lying between them. CDR3 in DNA: TGTGCCAGCAACAACCTCCGGAGGCAAGAAAAACTGTTTTTT. Encoded protein: CASNNLRRQEKLFF. The complete variable domain, with remaining parts taken from reference TRBV5-5 and TRBJ1-4, reads DAGVTQSPTHLIKTRGQQVTLRCSPISGHKSVSWYQQVLGQGPQFIFQYYEKEERGRGNFPDRFSARQFPNYSSELNVNALLLGDSALYLCASNNLRRQEKLFFGSGTQLSVL.

The chain couples TRBV14 to TRBJ2-7; maybe TRBD1 (6 bases). The length of the CDR3 is 14 residues. Germline V gene data show CDR1 as SGHDN and CDR2 as FVKESK. Deletions cut 4 bases from V and 2 bases from J, with 12 bases between. CDR3 loop: CASSRRGLTYEQYF. The CDR3 DNA is TGTGCCAGCAGCCGCAGGGGTCTCACCTACGAGCAGTACTTC.

This rearrangement joins TRBV21-1 to TRBJ2-1. TRBV21-1 is annotated as a pseudogene. The CDR3 has 15 residues. The CDR3 DNA is TGTGCCAGCAGCACACAGGGGAGGGGGATCAATGAGCAGTTCTTC. Residues: CASSTQGRGINEQFF.

The J gene is TRBJ2-7, the V gene TRBV6-1, with D tentatively TRBD1 (5 bases). Trimming cost V 1 base and J 9 bases, with 13 bases left between them. The CDR3 runs 13 residues. Germline values: CDR1 MNHNS, CDR2 SASEGT. DNA of the CDR3: TGTGCCAGCAGTGAAGACTGGCAGGGCATGCAGTACTTC. This translates into CASSEDWQGMQYF.

The rearrangement uses TRBV30 and TRBJ1-4; weak D call: TRBD1 (5 bases). Trimming stripped 3 bases from V and 5 bases from J, with 10 bases between. Germline CDR1 reads GTSNPN; CDR2 reads SVGIG (reference sequence). This CDR3 has 13 amino acids. CDR3 amino acids: CAWRGQANEKLFF. DNA of the CDR3: TGTGCCTGGAGAGGACAAGCAAATGAAAAACTGTTTTTT.